The 3 T cell receptor beta chains given below trace back to one sample, sequenced in a study of neoadjuvant nivolumab and ipilimumab in lung cancer. Profiled with immunoSEQ multiplex PCR; TCRdb holds only in-frame clones, not every one. In the table there are 40,000 to 55,000 clones, around 89% of which are singletons. The input for sequencing was blood, taken before neoadjuvant nivolumab, alone or with ipilimumab. The source of these receptors is an adult with non-small cell lung cancer. Some clones in this sample may be carry-over from other donors' samples.

In this sample, this clone turned up once. CDR3 DNA sequence: TGTGCCAGCAGGGCGGCGGGAGTTTGGGACTACGAGCAGTACTTC. Amino acids: CASRAAGVWDYEQYF. The J gene is TRBJ2-7, the V gene TRBV6-1; 7 nucleotides line up with TRBD2. V was pared by 6 bases and J by 3 bases, with 11 bases of the junction left unmatched. Germline V gives CDR1 MNHNS, CDR2 SASEGT. The CDR3 runs to 15 residues.

The chain employs TRBV30 and TRBJ2-7, with a weak D call TRBD2 (5 bases). In germline, CDR1 is GTSNPN, CDR2 SVGIG (reference sequence). Trimming took 0 bases from V and 2 from J, leaving 8 bases between them. CDR3 size: 13 residues. CDR3 sequence reads: CAWSVSGTYEQYF. For the CDR3, the DNA is TGTGCCTGGAGTGTGTCGGGAACCTACGAGCAGTACTTC.

V is TRBV6-5 and J is TRBJ1-2; a weak D match, TRBD1 (5 bases). The ends were cut back, 3 bases at V and 0 bases at J, with 8 bases in the middle. This CDR3 is 14 amino acids long. Germline V gives CDR1 MNHEY, CDR2 SVGAGI. CDR3 nucleotides: TGTGCCAGCAGTTATACAGGAACTAACTATGGCTACACCTTC. This gives the protein CASSYTGTNYGYTF.